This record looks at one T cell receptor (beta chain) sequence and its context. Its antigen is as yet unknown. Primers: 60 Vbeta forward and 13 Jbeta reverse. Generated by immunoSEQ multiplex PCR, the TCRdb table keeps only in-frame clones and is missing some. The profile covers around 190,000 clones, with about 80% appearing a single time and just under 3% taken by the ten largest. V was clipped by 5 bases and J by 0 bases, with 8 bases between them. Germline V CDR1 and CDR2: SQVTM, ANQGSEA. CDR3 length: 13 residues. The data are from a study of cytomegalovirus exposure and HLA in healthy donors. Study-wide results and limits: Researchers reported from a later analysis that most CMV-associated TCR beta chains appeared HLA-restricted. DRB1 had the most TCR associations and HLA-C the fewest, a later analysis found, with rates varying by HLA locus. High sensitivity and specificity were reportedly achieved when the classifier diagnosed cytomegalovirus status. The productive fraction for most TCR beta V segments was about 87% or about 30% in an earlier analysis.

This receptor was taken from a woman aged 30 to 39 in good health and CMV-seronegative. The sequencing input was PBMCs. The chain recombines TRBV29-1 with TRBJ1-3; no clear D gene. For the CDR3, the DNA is TGCAGCGTTTCAGATAACTCTGGAAACACCATATATTTT. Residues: CSVSDNSGNTIYF.